The sequence of this T cell receptor (beta chain) was determined in a study of blood T cell repertoires in COVID-19. Study-level information: Spain, Italy and the United States supplied samples that represented acute and convalescent COVID-19.

TCRdb's table, derived via immunoSEQ multiplex PCR, lists solely in-frame clones and lacks some. The data hold roughly 82,000 clones, with approximately 78% observed a single time. The table lists this clone with a count of one. CDR1 and CDR2 from the germline V gene are SNHLY and FYNNEI. CDR3 length: 12 amino acids. Trimming pared 6 bases from V and 4 bases from J, leaving 8 bases between. This TCR derives from a man aged 55-75 years with acute or convalescent COVID-19. Specimen: peripheral blood. This chain connects TRBV2 to TRBJ2-3, with a weak D call TRBD2 (5 bases). CDR3 nucleotide sequence: TGTGCCAGCAGGGACTCCTCAGATACGCAGTATTTT. Protein product: CASRDSSDTQYF.